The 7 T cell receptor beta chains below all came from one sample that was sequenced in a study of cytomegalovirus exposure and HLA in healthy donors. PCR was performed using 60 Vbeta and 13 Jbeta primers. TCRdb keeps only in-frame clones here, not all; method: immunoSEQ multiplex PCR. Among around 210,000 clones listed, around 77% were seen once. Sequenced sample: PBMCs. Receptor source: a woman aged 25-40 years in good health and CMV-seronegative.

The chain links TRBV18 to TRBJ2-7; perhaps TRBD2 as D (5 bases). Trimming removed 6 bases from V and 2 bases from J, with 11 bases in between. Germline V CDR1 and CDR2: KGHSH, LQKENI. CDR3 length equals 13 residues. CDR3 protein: CASSGSGTYEQYF. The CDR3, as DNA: TGTGCCAGCTCGGGTTCGGGAACCTACGAGCAGTACTTC. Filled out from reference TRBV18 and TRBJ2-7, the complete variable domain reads NAGVMQNPRHLVRRRGQEARLRCSPMKGHSHVYWYRQLPEEGLKFMVYLQKENIIDESGMPKERFSAEFPKEGPSILRIQQVVRGDSAAYFCASSGSGTYEQYFGPGTRLTVT.

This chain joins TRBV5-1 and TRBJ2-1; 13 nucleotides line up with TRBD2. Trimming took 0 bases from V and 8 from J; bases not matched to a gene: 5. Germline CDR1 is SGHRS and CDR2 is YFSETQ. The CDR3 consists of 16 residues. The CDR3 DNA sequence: TGCGCCAGCAGCTTGGGGGGACTAGCGGGAACTCATGAGCAGTTCTTC. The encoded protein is CASSLGGLAGTHEQFF.

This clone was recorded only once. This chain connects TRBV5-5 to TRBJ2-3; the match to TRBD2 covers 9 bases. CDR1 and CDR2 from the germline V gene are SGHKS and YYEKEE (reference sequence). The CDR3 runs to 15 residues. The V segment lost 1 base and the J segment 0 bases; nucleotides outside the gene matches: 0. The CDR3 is CASSLTSGSTDTQYF. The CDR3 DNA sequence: TGTGCCAGCAGCTTGACTAGCGGGAGCACAGATACGCAGTATTTT.

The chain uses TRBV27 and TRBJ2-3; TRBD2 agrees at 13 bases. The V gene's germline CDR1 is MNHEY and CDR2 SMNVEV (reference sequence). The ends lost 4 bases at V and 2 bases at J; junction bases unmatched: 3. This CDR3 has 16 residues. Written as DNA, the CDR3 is TGTGCCAGCAGTTCCGGGACTAGCGGGACCACAGATACGCAGTATTTT. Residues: CASSSGTSGTTDTQYF.

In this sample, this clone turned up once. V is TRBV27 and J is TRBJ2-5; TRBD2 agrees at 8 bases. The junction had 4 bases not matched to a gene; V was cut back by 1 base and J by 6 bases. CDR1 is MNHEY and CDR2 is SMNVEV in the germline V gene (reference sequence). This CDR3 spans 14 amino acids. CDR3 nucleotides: TGTGCCAGCAGTTTATTGAGCGGGGGACAGACCCAGTACTTC. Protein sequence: CASSLLSGGQTQYF.

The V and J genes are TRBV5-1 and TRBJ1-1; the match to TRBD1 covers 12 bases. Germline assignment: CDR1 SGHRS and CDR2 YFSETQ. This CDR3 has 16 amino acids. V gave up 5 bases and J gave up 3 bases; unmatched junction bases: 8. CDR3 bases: TGCGCCAGCAGGAGGGGACAGGGGGCGTGGGACACTGAAGCTTTCTTT. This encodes CASRRGQGAWDTEAFF.

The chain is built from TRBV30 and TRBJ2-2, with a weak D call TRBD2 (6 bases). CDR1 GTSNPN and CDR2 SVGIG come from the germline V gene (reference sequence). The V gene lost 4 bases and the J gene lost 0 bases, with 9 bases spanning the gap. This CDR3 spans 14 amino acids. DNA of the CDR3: TGTGCCTGGAAGGCGGGGACGAACACCGGGGAGCTGTTTTTT. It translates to CAWKAGTNTGELFF.